The 25 T cell receptor beta chains below come from one sample, sequenced in a study of cytomegalovirus exposure and HLA in healthy donors. This PCR relied on a set of 60 Vbeta primers and 13 Jbeta primers. Sequencing was performed with immunoSEQ multiplex PCR; in TCRdb, only in-frame clones are kept and a portion is missing. The data hold about 98,000 clones, with roughly three quarters observed a single time. Specimen: PBMCs. The receptors shown here come from a middle-aged man in good health and CMV-seronegative.

This chain links TRBV14 with TRBJ2-5; 10 bases are a match to TRBD1. CDR1 is SGHDN and CDR2 is FVKESK in the germline V gene. The V gene end was trimmed by 4 bases and the J gene end by 5 bases; junction bases not matched to a gene: 13. This CDR3 has 17 residues. CDR3: CASSRRQGALGVETQYF. In DNA form, the CDR3 reads TGTGCCAGCAGCCGGCGACAGGGGGCATTGGGTGTGGAGACCCAGTACTTC. Based on the CDR3 plus reference TRBV14 and TRBJ2-5, the full variable domain is EAGVTQFPSHSVIEKGQTVTLRCDPISGHDNLYWYRRVMGKEIKFLLHFVKESKQDESGMPNNRFLAERTGGTYSTLKVQPAELEDSGVYFCASSRRQGALGVETQYFGPGTRLLVL.

In its sample, this clone was seen a few times. This chain links TRBV10-2 with TRBJ2-7; 8 bases are shared with TRBD1. Germline loops: CDR1 WSHSY, CDR2 SAAADI. The CDR3 consists of 17 residues. J was trimmed by 2 bases and V by 4 bases; bases with no gene match: 13. CDR3 residues: CASSVVARGPQAYEQYF. For the CDR3, the DNA is TGCGCCAGCAGTGTGGTAGCCAGGGGGCCGCAAGCCTACGAGCAGTACTTC.

The chain has TRBV4-3 and TRBJ1-3, with D maybe TRBD1 (5 bases). The CDR3 sequence is 17 residues long. Germline V gene lookup returns CDR1 LGHNA and CDR2 YSLEER. Deletions cut 0 bases from V and 2 bases from J, with 14 bases between. The CDR3 loop reads CASSQDRSGGAGNTIYF. CDR3 nucleotides: TGCGCCAGCAGCCAAGATAGGTCTGGGGGGGCTGGAAACACCATATATTTT.

The chain combines TRBV5-1 with TRBJ2-1; a weak D match, TRBD2 (6 bases). The CDR3 has 14 residues. The V gene lost 4 bases and the J gene lost 6 bases, with 14 bases spanning the gap. Germline V lookup: CDR1 SGHRS, CDR2 YFSETQ. This CDR3 reads CASSRAGTRNEQFF. CDR3 nucleotide sequence: TGCGCCAGCAGCAGGGCGGGGACGCGCAATGAGCAGTTCTTC.

The rearrangement uses TRBV7-2 and TRBJ1-5; 8 positions agree with TRBD1. Germline CDR1 SGHTA, CDR2 FQGNSA. The length of the CDR3 is 19 residues. Trimming removed 5 bases from V and 2 bases from J; junction bases left unmatched: 17. The DNA for the CDR3 is TGTGCCAGCAGCCCTCGGACAGGGAAGCATGATTTGGGCAATCAGCCCCAGCATTTT. It translates to CASSPRTGKHDLGNQPQHF.

The chain combines TRBV25-1 with TRBJ2-6; a possible D gene is TRBD1 (5 bases). V was clipped by 1 base and J by 5 bases, with 9 bases between them. Germline assignment: CDR1 MGHDK and CDR2 SYGVNS. This CDR3 comprises 15 residues. The CDR3 nucleotides are TGTGCCAGCAGTGAATTTCAGGGTAGGGCCAACGTCCTGACTTTC. Encoded protein: CASSEFQGRANVLTF.

The chain has TRBV7-8 and TRBJ2-7; 9 positions agree with TRBD1. With V trimmed by 5 bases and J by 0 bases, 11 bases remained unmatched. The germline V gene has CDR1 SGHVS and CDR2 FQNEAQ. The CDR3 sequence is 17 residues long. The CDR3 nucleotides read TGTGCCAGCAGCAAAACCGGGACAGGGATCCGCTCCTACGAGCAGTACTTC. Its protein is CASSKTGTGIRSYEQYF.

The chain combines TRBV28 with TRBJ1-5; tentative D call: TRBD1 (5 bases). Germline values: CDR1 MDHEN, CDR2 SYDVKM. V was shortened by 6 bases and J by 0 bases, with 9 bases between the two germline ends. The CDR3 consists of 14 residues. The CDR3 loop reads CASRTGPSNQPQHF. CDR3 DNA: TGTGCCAGCAGAACAGGCCCTAGCAATCAGCCCCAGCATTTT.

The gene calls are TRBV18 and TRBJ2-2, with TRBD1 matching 10 bases. The CDR3 length is 15 residues. V lost 6 bases and J lost 5; bases outside the gene matches: 6. Germline lookup yields CDR1 KGHSH and CDR2 LQKENI. CDR3 protein: CASSPGTGATGELFF. In DNA form, the CDR3 reads TGTGCCAGCTCCCCCGGGACAGGGGCGACCGGGGAGCTGTTTTTT.

The gene calls are TRBV12-5 and TRBJ1-1; no clear D gene. The CDR3 contains 14 residues. Trimming removed 2 bases from V and 0 bases from J, with 7 bases in between. Germline V CDR1 and CDR2: LGHNT, FRNRAP. The CDR3 protein is CASGLQLMNTEAFF. The CDR3 nucleotides read TGTGCTAGTGGTTTGCAACTGATGAACACTGAAGCTTTCTTT.

J is TRBJ2-1 and V is TRBV9, with 10 bases that match TRBD2. V was clipped by 5 bases and J by 6 bases; unmatched bases: 8. From germline, CDR1 is SGDLS and CDR2 YYNGEE. The CDR3 runs 15 residues. The CDR3 DNA sequence: TGTGCCAGCAGGGTGAGCGGGGGGGCTTTCAATGAGCAGTTCTTC. It codes for CASRVSGGAFNEQFF. The full variable domain, its missing parts supplied by reference TRBV9 and TRBJ2-1, is DSGVTQTPKHLITATGQRVTLRCSPRSGDLSVYWYQQSLDQGLQFLIQYYNGEERAKGNILERFSAQQFPDLHSELNLSSLELGDSALYFCASRVSGGAFNEQFFGPGTRLTVL.

The chain joins TRBV7-9 to TRBJ2-4, with 7 bases lining up with TRBD1. Germline-derived CDR1 and CDR2 are SEHNR and FQNEAQ (reference sequence). V dropped 1 base and J dropped 0; count of bases not matched to a gene: 6. This CDR3 has 17 amino acids. The CDR3 region is CASSLGWTGLAKNIQYF. CDR3 DNA: TGTGCCAGCAGCTTAGGATGGACAGGACTAGCCAAAAACATTCAGTACTTC.

This chain connects TRBV28 to TRBJ2-7; 9 positions match TRBD1. The CDR3 sequence is 14 residues long. J gave up 1 base and V 5 bases, and 3 bases lay outside the gene matches. Germline lookup yields CDR1 MDHEN and CDR2 SYDVKM. CDR3 in amino acids: CASSGTGRSYEQYF. CDR3 sequence (DNA): TGTGCCAGCAGTGGGACAGGGAGATCCTACGAGCAGTACTTC.

This chain joins TRBV28 and TRBJ1-5; D remains ambiguous. The CDR3 spans 12 residues. The ends were cut back, 8 bases at V and 1 base at J, with 6 bases in the middle. Germline V gene sequence: CDR1 MDHEN, CDR2 SYDVKM. The CDR3 nucleotides are TGTGCCAGCGGCTGGAGCAATCAGCCCCAGCATTTT. This translates into CASGWSNQPQHF. Based on the CDR3 plus reference TRBV28 and TRBJ1-5, the full variable domain is DVKVTQSSRYLVKRTGEKVFLECVQDMDHENMFWYRQDPGLGLRLIYFSYDVKMKEKGDIPEGYSVSREKKERFSLILESASTNQTSMYLCASGWSNQPQHFGDGTRLSIL.

The DNA of the CDR3 is TGCGCCAGCAGCTTGTGGCTAGCGGGGGGGCCAGAGTCAGATACGCAGTATTTT. This translates into CASSLWLAGGPESDTQYF. The chain has TRBV5-1 and TRBJ2-3; TRBD2 matches at 12 bases. This CDR3 spans 18 amino acids. Unmatched junction bases numbered 10, after V lost 1 base and J lost 4 bases. Germline V gene lookup returns CDR1 SGHRS and CDR2 YFSETQ.

The chain couples TRBV10-3 to TRBJ2-3, with 7 bases fitting TRBD2. V gave up 4 bases and J gave up 4 bases; unmatched junction bases: 2. CDR1 and CDR2 from the germline V gene are ENHRY and SYGVKD. This CDR3 has 13 amino acids. CDR3 sequence reads: CAISVTSADTQYF. The CDR3 bases are TGTGCCATCAGTGTAACTAGCGCAGATACGCAGTATTTT.

The rearrangement joins TRBV27 to TRBJ2-3, with 12 nucleotides matching TRBD2. Per germline, CDR1 MNHEY and CDR2 SMNVEV (reference sequence). V shed 5 bases, J shed 5 bases, and the junction held 11 bases outside the gene matches. The CDR3 is 17 amino acids. The CDR3 loop reads CASSVTLAGGHEDTQYF. The CDR3 coding sequence is TGTGCCAGCAGTGTGACTCTAGCGGGGGGGCATGAAGATACGCAGTATTTT.

The chain uses TRBV27 and TRBJ2-1, with 7 bases aligning to TRBD1. The J segment lost 3 bases and the V segment lost 4 bases, leaving 6 bases of the junction unmatched. Germline loops: CDR1 MNHEY, CDR2 SMNVEV (reference sequence). This CDR3 has 15 amino acids. For the CDR3, the DNA is TGTGCCAGCAGTTCGACAGGGTCGGTCTACAATGAGCAGTTCTTC. This gives the protein CASSSTGSVYNEQFF.

The J gene is TRBJ1-2, the V gene TRBV5-4, with no clear D. V was pared by 0 bases and J by 0 bases, with 12 bases between. The CDR3 spans 16 residues. Germline V gene data show CDR1 as SGHNT and CDR2 as YYREEE (reference sequence). The CDR3 loop is CASSLDGKTTNYGYTF. DNA for the CDR3: TGTGCCAGCAGCTTGGACGGCAAGACTACTAACTATGGCTACACCTTC.

The genes are TRBV6-1 and TRBJ2-6, with D possibly matching TRBD2 (5 bases). The V and J ends lost 6 bases and 7 bases respectively, with 16 bases between them. The CDR3 has 15 residues. Germline loops: CDR1 MNHNS, CDR2 SASEGT. As DNA, the CDR3 is TGTGCCAGCAGGGCTACTAGGCTGGGAGCCAACGTCCTGACTTTC. This translates into CASRATRLGANVLTF.

The DNA for the CDR3 is TGTGCCAGCGAAACAGGGAGTGGCAATCAGCCCCAGCATTTT. The encoded protein is CASETGSGNQPQHF. The rearrangement links TRBV5-8 to TRBJ1-5; D may be TRBD1 (6 bases). Germline CDR1 is SGHTS and CDR2 is YDEGEE. CDR3 length: 14 amino acids. Between the trimmed V and J ends, which lost 7 bases and 2 bases, there was a span of 13 bases.

This clone was counted a few times. DNA for the CDR3: TGTGCCAGCACCCAGTCAGCGGGGGTTCAAGAGACCCAGTACTTC. This sequence encodes CASTQSAGVQETQYF. V gene TRBV9 combines with J gene TRBJ2-5; TRBD2 matches 8 bases. V shed 6 bases and J 2 bases; nucleotides not matched to a gene: 9. CDR1 and CDR2 from the germline V gene are SGDLS and YYNGEE. The CDR3 contains 15 residues.

The V call is TRBV7-7, the J call TRBJ1-6, with a weak D call TRBD1 (6 bases). Germline-derived CDR1 and CDR2 are SSHAT and FNYEAQ (reference sequence). V shed 5 bases and J shed 5 bases, with 19 bases lying between them. CDR3 length equals 17 residues. As DNA, the CDR3 is TGTGCCAGCAGCGGGAAAAGACAGGTGGTTGATAATTCACCCCTCCACTTT. Its translation: CASSGKRQVVDNSPLHF.

V usage is TRBV5-4 and J usage is TRBJ2-7, with D perhaps matching TRBD2 (7 bases). Deletions cut 0 bases from V and 2 bases from J, with 12 bases between. The CDR3 runs 15 residues. Per germline, CDR1 SGHNT and CDR2 YYREEE (reference sequence). CDR3 region: CASSLGRGAAYEQYF. The CDR3 DNA reads TGTGCCAGCAGCTTGGGTCGGGGGGCGGCCTACGAGCAGTACTTC.

The chain couples TRBV6-6 to TRBJ2-7; no firm D call. Trimming took 6 bases from V and 6 from J, leaving 15 bases between them. Per the germline V gene, CDR1 is MNHNY and CDR2 is SVGAGI (reference sequence). The CDR3 runs 13 residues. The CDR3 spells CASSPVGSGEQYF. In nucleotides, the CDR3 is TGTGCCAGCAGCCCCGTGGGTTCGGGCGAGCAGTACTTC.